The 5 T cell receptor beta chains below all came from one sample that was sequenced in a study of blood T cell repertoires in COVID-19. Assay used: immunoSEQ multiplex PCR; TCRdb lists only in-frame clones, some missing. The table records nearly 300,000 clones, roughly nine tenths of them present only once. The source material was PBMCs or T cells enriched from blood (not recorded which). Receptors were obtained from a woman in her fifties or sixties who had been exposed to COVID-19.

The chain combines TRBV10-3 with TRBJ2-3, with 12 bases matching TRBD2. After removal of 3 bases from V and 1 base from J, the junction contained 8 bases not matched to a gene. This CDR3 region has 18 residues. Germline values: CDR1 ENHRY, CDR2 SYGVKD. CDR3 region: CAISERLAGGLGTDTQYF. CDR3 DNA sequence: TGTGCCATCAGTGAACGGCTAGCGGGGGGGCTGGGCACAGATACGCAGTATTTT.

The chain employs TRBV7-2 and TRBJ2-2; no clear D. Per the germline V gene, CDR1 is SGHTA and CDR2 is FQGNSA. The CDR3 sequence is 13 residues long. The V end was cut by 6 bases, the J end by 6 bases, with 11 bases between. The CDR3 reads CASRSNYAGELFF. For the CDR3, the DNA is TGTGCCAGCAGATCTAATTACGCCGGGGAGCTGTTTTTT.

The genes are TRBV19 and TRBJ2-1; D possibly corresponds to TRBD1 (5 bases). Between the trimmed V and J ends, which lost 4 bases and 8 bases, there was a span of 18 bases. This CDR3 contains 15 residues. CDR1 and CDR2 from the germline V gene are LNHDA and SQIVND (reference sequence). The chain's CDR3 is CASSTRNSGIHEQFF. CDR3 in DNA: TGTGCCAGTAGTACACGGAATTCAGGGATCCATGAGCAGTTCTTC. Full variable domain (outside the CDR3, taken from reference TRBV19 and TRBJ2-1): DGGITQSPKYLFRKEGQNVTLSCEQNLNHDAMYWYRQDPGQGLRLIYYSQIVNDFQKGDIAEGYSVSREKKESFPLTVTSAQKNPTAFYLCASSTRNSGIHEQFFGPGTRLTVL.

The chain employs TRBV12-5 and TRBJ2-2; tentative D call: TRBD2 (5 bases). Per germline, CDR1 LGHNT and CDR2 FRNRAP. The V and J ends lost 2 bases and 12 bases respectively, with 10 bases between them. The CDR3 covers 12 residues. CDR3 loop: CASGLTGKKLFF. CDR3 coding DNA: TGTGCTAGTGGTTTGACGGGGAAGAAGCTGTTTTTT. Drawing the rest from reference TRBV12-5 and TRBJ2-2, the complete variable domain is DARVTQTPRHKVTEMGQEVTMRCQPILGHNTVFWYRQTMMQGLELLAYFRNRAPLDDSGMPKDRFSAEMPDATLATLKIQPSEPRDSAVYFCASGLTGKKLFFGEGSRLTVL.

The V gene is TRBV11-2, the J gene TRBJ1-6; D possibly corresponds to TRBD1 (5 bases). The V and J ends lost 1 base and 9 bases respectively, with 19 bases between them. The germline gives CDR1 SGHAT, CDR2 FQNNGV. The CDR3 has 17 residues. The CDR3 spells CASSLGWSARAGSPLHF. CDR3 in DNA: TGTGCCAGCAGCTTAGGTTGGAGTGCCAGGGCAGGTTCACCCCTCCACTTT.